This T cell receptor (beta chain) emerged from a study of blood T cell repertoires in COVID-19. Looking at the study overall: Samples representing acute and convalescent COVID-19 were sourced from the United States, Italy and Spain. Sample material is recorded as cDNA or gDNA derived from T cells, B-cell-depleted T cells, or PBMCs.

Per the authors' pipeline: Amplification from reference gene primers served as the basis for estimated nucleated cell counts. The table came from immunoSEQ multiplex PCR; TCRdb's copy has only in-frame clones and leaves some out. D and trimming were read from the DNA, whereas the V and J calls and clone size are those reported in that table. The repertoire holds just over 80,000 clones, with approximately 80% as singletons. CDR3 length equals 16 residues. The germline CDR1 and CDR2 sequences are SGHRS and YFSETQ. V lost 0 bases, J lost 10 bases, and 17 bases lay in between. The V and J genes are TRBV5-1 and TRBJ1-6, with D possibly TRBD1 on 5 matching bases. Sequenced: peripheral blood. This TCR came from a man older than 75 with acute or convalescent COVID-19. CDR3 sequence (DNA): TGCGCCAGCAGCTTGGTGCAGGGCTCGGGTAACTCACCCCTCCACTTT. This encodes CASSLVQGSGNSPLHF. Looking up the rest from reference TRBV5-1 and TRBJ1-6 gives the full variable domain: KAGVTQTPRYLIKTRGQQVTLSCSPISGHRSVSWYQQTPGQGLQFLFEYFSETQRNKGNFPGRFSGRQFSNSRSEMNVSTLELGDSALYLCASSLVQGSGNSPLHFGNGTRLTVT.